This T cell receptor beta chain was sequenced for a study of T cell responses to AZD1222 COVID-19 vaccine. CDR1 is MNHNS, CDR2 SASEGT, per germline. The length of the CDR3 is 18 residues. Losses at the gene ends were 3 bases for V and 5 bases for J; bases not matched to a gene: 17. TCRdb's table, derived via immunoSEQ multiplex PCR, lists solely in-frame clones and lacks some. The sample yields roughly 100,000 clones, about 90% seen once. This clonotype originated in an adult in good health. The sequenced sample was peripheral blood, obtained on day 0 of AZD1222 vaccination. This chain connects TRBV6-1 to TRBJ2-5; 8 bases are a match to TRBD2. Here the CDR3 reads CASSEALGIGLAWETQYF. CDR3 nucleotides: TGTGCCAGCAGTGAGGCCCTGGGAATAGGACTAGCCTGGGAGACCCAGTACTTC.